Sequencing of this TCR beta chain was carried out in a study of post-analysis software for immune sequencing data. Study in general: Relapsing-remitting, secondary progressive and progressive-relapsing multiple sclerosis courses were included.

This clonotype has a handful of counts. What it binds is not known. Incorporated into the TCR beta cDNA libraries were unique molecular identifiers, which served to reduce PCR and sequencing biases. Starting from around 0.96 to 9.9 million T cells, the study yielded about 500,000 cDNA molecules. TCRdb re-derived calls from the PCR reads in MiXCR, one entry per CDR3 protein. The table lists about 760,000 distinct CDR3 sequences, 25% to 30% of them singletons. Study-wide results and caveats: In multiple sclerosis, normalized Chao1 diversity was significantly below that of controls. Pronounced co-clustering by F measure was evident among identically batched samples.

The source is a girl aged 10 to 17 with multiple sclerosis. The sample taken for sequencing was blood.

The CDR3 nucleotides are TGCAGTGCTATCTCGGTGGCAGATACGCAGTATTTT. Protein sequence: CSAISVADTQYF. The chain combines TRBV20-1 with TRBJ2-3; D is uncertain. This CDR3 region has 12 residues. Trimming left V 4 bases short and J 4 bases short, with 9 bases between. CDR1 DFQATT and CDR2 SNEGSKA come from the germline V gene (reference sequence).